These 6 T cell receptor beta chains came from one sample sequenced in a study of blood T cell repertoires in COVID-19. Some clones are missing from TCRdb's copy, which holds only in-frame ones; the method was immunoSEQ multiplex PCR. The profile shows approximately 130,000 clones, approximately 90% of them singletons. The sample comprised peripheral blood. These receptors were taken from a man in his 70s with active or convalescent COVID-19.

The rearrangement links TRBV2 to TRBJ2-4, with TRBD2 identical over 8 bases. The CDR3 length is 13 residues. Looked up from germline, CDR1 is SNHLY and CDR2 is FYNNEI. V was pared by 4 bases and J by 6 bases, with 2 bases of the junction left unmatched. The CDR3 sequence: CASSAGGPNIQYF. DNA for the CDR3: TGTGCCAGCAGTGCGGGAGGGCCAAACATTCAGTACTTC.

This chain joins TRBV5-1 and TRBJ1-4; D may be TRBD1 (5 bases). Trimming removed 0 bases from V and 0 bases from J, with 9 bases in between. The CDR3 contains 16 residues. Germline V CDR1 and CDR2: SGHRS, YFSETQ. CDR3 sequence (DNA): TGCGCCAGCAGCTTGGATGGGACTGCAACTAATGAAAAACTGTTTTTT. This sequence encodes CASSLDGTATNEKLFF.

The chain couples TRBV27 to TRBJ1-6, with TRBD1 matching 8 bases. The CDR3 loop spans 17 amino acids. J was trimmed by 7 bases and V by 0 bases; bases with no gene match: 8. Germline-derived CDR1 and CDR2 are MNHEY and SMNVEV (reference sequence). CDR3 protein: CASSLSPGQVGNSPLHF. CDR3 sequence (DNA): TGTGCCAGCAGTTTATCTCCGGGACAGGTGGGAAATTCACCCCTCCACTTT.

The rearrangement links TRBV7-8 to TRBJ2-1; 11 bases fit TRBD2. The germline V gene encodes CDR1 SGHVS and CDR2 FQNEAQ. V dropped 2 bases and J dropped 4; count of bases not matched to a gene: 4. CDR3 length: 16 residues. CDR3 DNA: TGTGCCAGCAGCTTAAGGGGACTAGCGGATTACAATGAGCAGTTCTTC. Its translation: CASSLRGLADYNEQFF.

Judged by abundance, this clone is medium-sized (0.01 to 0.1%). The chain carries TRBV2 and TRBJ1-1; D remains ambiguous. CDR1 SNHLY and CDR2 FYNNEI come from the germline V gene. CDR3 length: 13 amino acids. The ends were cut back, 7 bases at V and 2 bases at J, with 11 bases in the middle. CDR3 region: CASTGEDNTEAFF. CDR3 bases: TGTGCCAGCACCGGGGAGGACAACACTGAAGCTTTCTTT.

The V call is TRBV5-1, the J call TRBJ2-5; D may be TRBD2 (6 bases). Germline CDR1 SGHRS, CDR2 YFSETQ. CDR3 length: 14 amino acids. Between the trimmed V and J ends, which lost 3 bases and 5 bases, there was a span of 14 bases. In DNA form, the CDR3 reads TGCGCCAGCAGCTCCTCGCCAGGAGGGGAGACCCAGTACTTC. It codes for CASSSSPGGETQYF.